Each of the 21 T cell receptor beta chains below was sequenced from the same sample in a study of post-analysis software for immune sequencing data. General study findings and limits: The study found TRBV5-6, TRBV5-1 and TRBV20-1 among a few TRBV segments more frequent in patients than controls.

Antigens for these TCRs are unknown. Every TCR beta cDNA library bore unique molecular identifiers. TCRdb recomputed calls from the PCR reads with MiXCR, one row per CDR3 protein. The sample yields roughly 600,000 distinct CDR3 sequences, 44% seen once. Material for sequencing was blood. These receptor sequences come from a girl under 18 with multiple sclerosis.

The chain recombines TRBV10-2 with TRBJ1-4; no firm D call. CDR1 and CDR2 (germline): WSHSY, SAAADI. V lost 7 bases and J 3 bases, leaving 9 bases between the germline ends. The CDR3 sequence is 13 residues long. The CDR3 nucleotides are TGCGCCAGCACCACGGCCCCTAATGAAAAACTGTTTTTT. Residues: CASTTAPNEKLFF.

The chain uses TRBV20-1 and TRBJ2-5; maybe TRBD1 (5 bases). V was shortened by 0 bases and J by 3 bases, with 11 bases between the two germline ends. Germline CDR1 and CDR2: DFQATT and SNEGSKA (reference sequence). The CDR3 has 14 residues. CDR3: CSARDPGREETQYF. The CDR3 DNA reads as TGCAGTGCTAGAGATCCGGGCAGGGAAGAGACCCAGTACTTC.

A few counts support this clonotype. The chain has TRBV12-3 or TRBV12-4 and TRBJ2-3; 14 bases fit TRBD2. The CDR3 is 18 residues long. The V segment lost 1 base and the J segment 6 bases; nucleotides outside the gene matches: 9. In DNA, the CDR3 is TGTGCCAGCAGTTTAGGTACGGGACTAGCGGGAGACCCGGATACGCAGTATTTT. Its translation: CASSLGTGLAGDPDTQYF.

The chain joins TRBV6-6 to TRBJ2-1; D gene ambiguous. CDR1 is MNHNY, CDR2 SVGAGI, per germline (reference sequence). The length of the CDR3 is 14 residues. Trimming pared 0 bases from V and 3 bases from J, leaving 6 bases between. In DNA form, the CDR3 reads TGTGCCAGCAGTTACTCAATTTACTACAATGAGCAGTTCTTC. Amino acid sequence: CASSYSIYYNEQFF.

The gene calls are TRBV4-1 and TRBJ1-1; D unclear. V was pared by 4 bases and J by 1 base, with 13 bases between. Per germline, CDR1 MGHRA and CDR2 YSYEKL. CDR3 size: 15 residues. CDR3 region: CASSPIPGENTEAFF. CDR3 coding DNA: TGCGCCAGCAGCCCAATCCCCGGAGAGAACACTGAAGCTTTCTTT.

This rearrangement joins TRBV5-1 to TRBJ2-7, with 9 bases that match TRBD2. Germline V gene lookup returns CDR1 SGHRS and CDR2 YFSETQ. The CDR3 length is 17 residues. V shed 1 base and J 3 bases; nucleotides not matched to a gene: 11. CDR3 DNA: TGCGCCAGCAGCTTGTATTCCAGCGGGGGGACCTTCTACGAGCAGTACTTC. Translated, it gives CASSLYSSGGTFYEQYF.

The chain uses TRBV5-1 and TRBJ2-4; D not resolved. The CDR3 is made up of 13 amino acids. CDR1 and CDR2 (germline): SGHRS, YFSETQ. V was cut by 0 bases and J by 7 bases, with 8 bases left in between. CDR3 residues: CASSLGWPNIQYF. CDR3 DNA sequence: TGCGCCAGCAGCTTGGGGTGGCCCAACATTCAGTACTTC.

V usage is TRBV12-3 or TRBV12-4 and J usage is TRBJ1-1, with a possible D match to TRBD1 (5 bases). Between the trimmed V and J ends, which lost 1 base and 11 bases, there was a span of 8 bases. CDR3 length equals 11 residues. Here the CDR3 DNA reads TGTGCCAGCAGTTTAGGGTACAGGGCTTTCTTT. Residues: CASSLGYRAFF.

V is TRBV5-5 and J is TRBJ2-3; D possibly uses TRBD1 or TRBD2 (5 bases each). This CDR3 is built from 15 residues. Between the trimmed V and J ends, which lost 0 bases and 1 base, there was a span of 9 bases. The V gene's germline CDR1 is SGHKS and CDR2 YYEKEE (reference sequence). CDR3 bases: TGTGCCAGCAGCTTGGGAGGGACCGGCACAGATACGCAGTATTTT. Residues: CASSLGGTGTDTQYF.

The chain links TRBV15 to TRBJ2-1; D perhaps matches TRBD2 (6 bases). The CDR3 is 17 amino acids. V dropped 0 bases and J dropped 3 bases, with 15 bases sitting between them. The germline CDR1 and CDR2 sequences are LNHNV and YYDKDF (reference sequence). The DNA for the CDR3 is TGTGCCACCAGCAGAGATAAGGAAACTAGCCTCTACAATGAGCAGTTCTTC. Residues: CATSRDKETSLYNEQFF.

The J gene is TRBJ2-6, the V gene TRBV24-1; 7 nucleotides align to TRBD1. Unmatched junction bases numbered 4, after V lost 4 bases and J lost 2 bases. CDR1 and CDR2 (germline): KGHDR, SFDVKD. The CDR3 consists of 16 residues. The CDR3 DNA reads TGTGCCACCAGTGAGCCAACAGGGGCTGGGGCCAACGTCCTGACTTTC. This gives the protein CATSEPTGAGANVLTF.

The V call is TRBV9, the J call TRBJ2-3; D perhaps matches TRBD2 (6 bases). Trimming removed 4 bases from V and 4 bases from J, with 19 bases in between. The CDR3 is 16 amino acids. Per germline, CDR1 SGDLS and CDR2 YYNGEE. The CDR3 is CASSTGGSIVADTQYF. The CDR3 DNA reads TGTGCCAGCAGCACTGGGGGGTCGATAGTTGCAGATACGCAGTATTTT.

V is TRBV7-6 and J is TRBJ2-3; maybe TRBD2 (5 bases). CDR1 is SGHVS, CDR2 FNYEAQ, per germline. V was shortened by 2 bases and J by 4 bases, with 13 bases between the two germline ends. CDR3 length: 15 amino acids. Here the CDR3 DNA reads TGTGCCAGCAGCTTATACGGGGATGGGGCAGATACGCAGTATTTT. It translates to CASSLYGDGADTQYF.

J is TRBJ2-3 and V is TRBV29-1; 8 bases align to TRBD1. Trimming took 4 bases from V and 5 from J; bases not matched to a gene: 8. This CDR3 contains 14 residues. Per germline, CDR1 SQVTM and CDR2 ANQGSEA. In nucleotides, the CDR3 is TGCAGCGTTGGGGGACAGGATGGAGGAGATACGCAGTATTTT. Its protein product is CSVGGQDGGDTQYF.

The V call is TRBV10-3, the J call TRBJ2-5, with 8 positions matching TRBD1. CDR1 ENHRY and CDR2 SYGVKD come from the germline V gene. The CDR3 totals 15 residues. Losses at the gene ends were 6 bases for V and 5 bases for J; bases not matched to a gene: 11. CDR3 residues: CAIRSDRGEGETQYF. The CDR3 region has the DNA TGTGCCATCAGGAGCGACAGGGGAGAGGGGGAGACCCAGTACTTC.

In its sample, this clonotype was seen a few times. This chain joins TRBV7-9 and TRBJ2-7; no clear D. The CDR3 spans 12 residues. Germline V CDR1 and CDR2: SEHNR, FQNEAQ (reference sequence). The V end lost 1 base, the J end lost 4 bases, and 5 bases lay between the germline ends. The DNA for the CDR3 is TGTGCCAGCAGCTTAGAAGTTTACGAGCAGTACTTC. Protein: CASSLEVYEQYF.

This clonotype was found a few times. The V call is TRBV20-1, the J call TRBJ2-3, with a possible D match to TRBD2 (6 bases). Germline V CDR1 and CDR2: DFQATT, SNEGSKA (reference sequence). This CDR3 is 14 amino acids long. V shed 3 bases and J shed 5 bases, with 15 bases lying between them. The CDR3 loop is CSASRGYIKDTQYF. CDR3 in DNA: TGCAGTGCTAGCCGGGGGTATATTAAAGATACGCAGTATTTT.

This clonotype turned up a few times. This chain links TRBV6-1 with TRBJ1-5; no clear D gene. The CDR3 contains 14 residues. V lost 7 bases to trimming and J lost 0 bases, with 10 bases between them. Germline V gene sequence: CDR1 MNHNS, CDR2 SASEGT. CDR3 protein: CASTTEGSNQPQHF. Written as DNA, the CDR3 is TGTGCCAGCACTACGGAGGGTAGCAATCAGCCCCAGCATTTT.

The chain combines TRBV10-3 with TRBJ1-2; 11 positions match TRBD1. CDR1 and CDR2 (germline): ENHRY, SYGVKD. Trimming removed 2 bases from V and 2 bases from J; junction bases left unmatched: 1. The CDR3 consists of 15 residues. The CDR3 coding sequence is TGTGCCATCAGTGAGGGACAGGGGGCGAACTATGGCTACACCTTC. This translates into CAISEGQGANYGYTF.

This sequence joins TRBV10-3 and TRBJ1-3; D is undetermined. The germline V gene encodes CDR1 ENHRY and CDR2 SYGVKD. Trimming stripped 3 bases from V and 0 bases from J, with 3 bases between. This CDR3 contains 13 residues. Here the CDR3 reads CAISDGSGNTIYF. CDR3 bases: TGTGCCATCAGTGATGGCTCTGGAAACACCATATATTTT.

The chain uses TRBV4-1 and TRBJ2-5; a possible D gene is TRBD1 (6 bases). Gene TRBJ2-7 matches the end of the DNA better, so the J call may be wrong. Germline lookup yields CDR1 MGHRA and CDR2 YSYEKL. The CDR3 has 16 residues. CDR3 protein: CASSQNRRDKDYEQYF. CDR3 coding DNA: TGCGCCAGCAGCCAAAACCGCCGGGACAAAGACTACGAGCAGTACTTC.